This is a list of T cell receptor beta chains from one sample in a study of CD8+CD57+ T cells in acquired aplastic anemia. MiXCR was run by TCRdb on the reads, yielding one entry per CDR3 protein. The data show about 160,000 distinct CDR3 sequences, 40% to 60% seen once. Sequences were obtained from sorted CD4+, CD8+, or CD8+CD57+ T cells (not recorded which) from PBMCs. Receptors originate from a human donor with aplastic anemia. Both conserved end residues are part of each CDR3. The D gene is left open where the match is weak. Not all rows give a size; the values are once, few, many and, for expanded clones, a class.

D: NA; size: NA; J: TRBJ2-7; V: TRBV6-1; DNA: TGTGCCAGCAGTGAGCATGAGACTAATCCCTACGAGCAGCACTTC; CDR3: CASSEHETNPYEQHF
D: NA; size: NA; J: TRBJ2-7; V: TRBV15; DNA: TGTGCCACCGCTTCCAGGGCCTACGAGCAGTACTTC; CDR3: CATASRAYEQYF
D: TRBD1; size: NA; J: TRBJ2-2; V: TRBV24-1; DNA: TGTGCCACCAGTGACAGGGGGCAGAGCACCGGGGAGCTGTTTTTT; CDR3: CATSDRGQSTGELFF
D: TRBD1; size: few; J: TRBJ1-2; V: TRBV19; DNA: TGTGCCAGTAGGCCTCAGACAGGGAACTATGGCTACACCTTC; CDR3: CASRPQTGNYGYTF
D: TRBD2; size: NA; J: TRBJ2-1; V: TRBV20-1; DNA: TGCAGTGCTTCCGGGACTAGCGGCTACAATGAGCAGTTCTTC; CDR3: CSASGTSGYNEQFF
D: TRBD1; size: many; J: TRBJ2-7; V: TRBV12-3/TRBV12-4; DNA: TGTGCCAGCAGCCGGGACAGCTACGAGCAGTACTTC; CDR3: CASSRDSYEQYF
D: NA; size: NA; J: TRBJ2-7; V: TRBV7-6; DNA: TGTGCCAGCAGCTTAGGCGCTACTACCTACGAGCAGTACTTC; CDR3: CASSLGATTYEQYF
D: NA; size: NA; J: TRBJ2-3; V: TRBV20-1; DNA: TGCAGTGCTACCCGGGGAGCAGATACGCAGTATTTT; CDR3: CSATRGADTQYF
D: TRBD2; size: NA; J: TRBJ2-7; V: TRBV20-1; DNA: TGCAGTGCTAGAGATCGACTAGCGGGGGGTTTCGAGCAGTACTTC; CDR3: CSARDRLAGGFEQYF
D: TRBD2; size: many; J: TRBJ2-7; V: TRBV6-2/TRBV6-3; DNA: TGTGCCAGCAGTTACTCCCGGACTAGCAGCGAGCAGTACTTC; CDR3: CASSYSRTSSEQYF
D: NA; size: many; J: TRBJ1-2; V: TRBV7-2; DNA: TGTGCCAGCAGCTTAGCGGATAACTATGGCTACACCTTC; CDR3: CASSLADNYGYTF
D: NA; size: NA; J: TRBJ1-1; V: TRBV24-1; DNA: TGTGCCACTACCAGTGCCAAGAACACTGAAGCTTTCTTT; CDR3: CATTSAKNTEAFF
D: TRBD1; size: NA; J: TRBJ1-1; V: TRBV5-8; DNA: TGTGCCGGCAGCTTAGGACAGGGAGTGAGGACTGAAGCTTTCTTT; CDR3: CAGSLGQGVRTEAFF
D: NA; size: NA; J: TRBJ1-6; V: TRBV7-9; DNA: TGTGCCAGCAGCTTGAGTGTACCGCCCCTCCACTTT; CDR3: CASSLSVPPLHF
D: TRBD2; size: few; J: TRBJ2-7; V: TRBV27; DNA: TGTGCCAGCAGTCCCCTTCGGACTAGCGGGAGCTCCTACGAGCAGTACTTC; CDR3: CASSPLRTSGSSYEQYF
D: NA; size: NA; J: TRBJ2-5; V: TRBV7-3; DNA: TGTGCTAGCCGAAAACTGTACCAAGAGACCCGGTACTTC; CDR3: CASRKLYQETRYF
D: NA; size: many; J: TRBJ2-7; V: TRBV16; DNA: TGTGCCAGCAGCCAAGAAGGTGTCGAGCAGTACTTC; CDR3: CASSQEGVEQYF
D: TRBD1; size: many; J: TRBJ1-1; V: TRBV4-1; DNA: TGCGCCAGCAGCCAAGAGGACAGGGGGCGACCAGAAGCTTTCTTT; CDR3: CASSQEDRGRPEAFF
D: NA; size: NA; J: TRBJ1-5; V: TRBV15; DNA: TGTGCCACCAGCACGGCGAATAGCAATCAGCCCCAGCATTTT; CDR3: CATSTANSNQPQHF
D: NA; size: once; J: TRBJ1-1; V: TRBV7-9; DNA: TGTGCCAGCAGCTTAGCCCAGGGGAACACTGAAGCTTTCTTT; CDR3: CASSLAQGNTEAFF
D: NA; size: NA; J: TRBJ1-2; V: TRBV18; DNA: TGTGCCAGCTCAACCGAGGAGGGGGTTGCTACTAACTATGGCTACACCTTC; CDR3: CASSTEEGVATNYGYTF
D: TRBD2; size: many; J: TRBJ2-7; V: TRBV6-5; DNA: TGTGCCAGCAGTTCCTCCGTAGGGGAGGGTGGGTACGAGCAGTACTTC; CDR3: CASSSSVGEGGYEQYF
D: TRBD2; size: few; J: TRBJ2-7; V: TRBV27; DNA: TGTGCCAGCAGTCCCCCGACTAGCGGGAGCCACGAGCAGTACTTC; CDR3: CASSPPTSGSHEQYF
D: NA; size: many; J: TRBJ2-1; V: TRBV7-2; DNA: TGTGCCAGCAGCTCCTGGGGGACGGATGAGCAGTTCTTC; CDR3: CASSSWGTDEQFF